This T cell receptor (beta chain) was captured by sequencing in a study of molecular identifiers for immune sequencing clone quantification (dated by TCRdb to 2017 to 2018). Some background on the complete study: For a replicate experiment, the RNA from either approximately 20,000 or 98,000 naive CD8 T cells was divided into five aliquots, and four of those aliquots went on to sequencing. CD8 T cells were used in a methods study to benchmark molecular-identifier clustering-based TCR repertoire sequencing (MIDCIRS) and TCR RNA copy counting. The paper's findings and limits, for the study overall: Modeling gave around 3.3 recovered TCR RNA copies per cell versus 9.5 to 10 by digital PCR, implying about 30% capture efficiency. The naive libraries included spiked-in Jurkat TCR RNA (roughly 9 copies' worth), and this RNA is not part of the donor repertoire. When barcode sub-clustering was left out, chimeric consensus sequences inflated TCR diversity, with chimeras reaching as high as 47%. Identical TCR molecules sharing a barcode could cause highly expanded clone sizes to be underestimated. In CMV-specific effector cells, clones with more than 20 RNA copies accounted for over 99% of molecules, whereas in naive cells such clones accounted for under 1%. Even against a background of about a million naive CD8 T cells, spiked-in Jurkat TCR RNA amounting to a single cell's worth was reported to be detectable.

This clonotype was observed at least ten times. It has no known antigen specificity. No base-level quality is on record; no much larger clone is a single base apart. Library preparation was by PCR. Sequencing relied on an Illumina HiSeq 4000. Bulk TCR libraries were generated as previously described, with the TCR primers listed in Table S5 used. The Qiagen AllPrep DNA/RNA kit was used to purify total RNA. Reads from multiple sequencing runs of the same library were pooled before analysis. As for how the authors treated the data: Reads were retained only if their TCR constant sequence matched exactly, and those retained reads were trimmed to 150 nt and grouped according to their 12-nt molecular barcodes. Reads inside each barcode group were sub-clustered using a 15% Levenshtein threshold, and a quality-weighted consensus sequence was constructed for each RNA molecule. Non-functional sequences were discarded, and so were lower-count sequences lying one edit away from another sequence. Based on a fit of two negative binomial distributions, barcode sub-clusters having less than 20% of the maximum read count were discarded. TCRdb cleaned the public reads at Q25 with fastp, built clones with MiXCR and kept in-frame beta chains. Every distinct CDR3 protein forms one entry, paired with its most common genes and DNA. Here the V and J calls rest on TCRdb's processing, not on the authors' analysis. The sample yields 62,000 or so distinct CDR3 sequences; around a sixth were counted once. The ten largest clonotypes hold over 1.3% of the sample.

The germline V gene yields SGHAT for CDR1 and FQNNGV for CDR2. V was cut back by 0 bases and J by 2 bases, leaving a gap of 8 bases between them. The CDR3 contains 14 residues, cysteine and phenylalanine counted. The only DNA kept is the CDR3, 42 bases in frame from the first base. Naive CD8 T cell libraries were made from approximately 22,000 to 940,000 sorted cells using 10%, 30% or 50% of purified RNA. Naive CD8 T cells, defined as CD8+CD4-CCR7+CD45RA+, were FACS-sorted into RLT Plus buffer on a BD FACSAria II. Detection sensitivity was tested by spiking Jurkat RNA equal to roughly 9 TCR copies' worth into samples containing about 19,000-1,000,000 naive CD8 T cells. Enrichment of CD8 T cells was done with RosetteSep CD8+ T Cell Enrichment Cocktail plus Ficoll-Paque, and ACK red cell lysis came afterward.

The source material was naive CD8+ T cells from blood, with Jurkat cell RNA spiked in. The meaning of the sample's cell subset or site label: FACS-sorted CD8+CD4-CCR7+CD45RA+ naive T cells. This clonotype was obtained from a human donor in good health. Some libraries in this study had Jurkat cell RNA spiked in. The rearranged chain carries TRBV11-2 and TRBJ2-7; matching of 5 bases hints at TRBD2 as the D gene. The DNA sequence follows: TGTGCCAGCAGCTTAGACCCCGGGACCTACGAGCAGTACTTC. Translation gives CASSLDPGTYEQYF.